Sequencing of this T cell receptor beta chain was carried out in a study of blood T cells in healthy people across ages. The CDR3 runs 16 residues. The V end was cut by 6 bases, the J end by 4 bases, with 20 bases between. Germline values: CDR1 ENHRY, CDR2 SYGVKD. Primers used in a second PCR of roughly 6 to 12 cycles were a sample-barcoded 5' primer and a J-beta primer mix. Each CDR3 protein gets one entry after TCRdb re-called the 5' RACE reads with MiXCR. The sample has 1.5 million to 2 million distinct CDR3 sequences; 35% to 50% are singletons. Peripheral blood from each donor was collected in a volume of 9.5 to 10 milliliters. No fewer than 7 million PBMCs went into each sample. About this clonotype: The target antigen is unknown.

The study, taken as a whole, reports: Diversity figures derived from one million T cells were judged to underestimate the true value.

Material: blood. This TCR was sampled from a human donor in good health. The chain uses TRBV10-3 and TRBJ2-3; maybe TRBD1 (6 bases). CDR3 loop: CAISRERTVNADTQYF. CDR3 in DNA: TGTGCCATCAGCCGAGAGAGGACAGTGAATGCAGATACGCAGTATTTT.